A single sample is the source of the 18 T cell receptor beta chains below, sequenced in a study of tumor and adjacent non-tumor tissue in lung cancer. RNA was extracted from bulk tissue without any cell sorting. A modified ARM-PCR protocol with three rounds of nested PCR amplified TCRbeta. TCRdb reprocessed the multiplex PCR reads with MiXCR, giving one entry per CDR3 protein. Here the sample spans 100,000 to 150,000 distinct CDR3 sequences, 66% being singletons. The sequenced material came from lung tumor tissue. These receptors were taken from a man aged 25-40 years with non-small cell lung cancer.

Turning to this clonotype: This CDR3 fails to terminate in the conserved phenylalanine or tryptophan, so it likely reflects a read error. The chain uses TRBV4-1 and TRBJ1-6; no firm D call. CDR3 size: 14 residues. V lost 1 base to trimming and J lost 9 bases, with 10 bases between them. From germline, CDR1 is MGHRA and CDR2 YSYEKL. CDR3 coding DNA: TGCGCCAGCAGCCAAGTTCCATGTACTTCACCCCTCCACATT. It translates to CASSQVPCTSPLHI.

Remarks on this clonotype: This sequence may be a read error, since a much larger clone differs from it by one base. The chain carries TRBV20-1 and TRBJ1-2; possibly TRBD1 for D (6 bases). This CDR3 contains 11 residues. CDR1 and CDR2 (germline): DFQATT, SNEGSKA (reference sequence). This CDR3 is CSAKNRAGFTF. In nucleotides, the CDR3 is TGCAGTGCTAAGAACAGGGCTGGCTTCACCTTC.

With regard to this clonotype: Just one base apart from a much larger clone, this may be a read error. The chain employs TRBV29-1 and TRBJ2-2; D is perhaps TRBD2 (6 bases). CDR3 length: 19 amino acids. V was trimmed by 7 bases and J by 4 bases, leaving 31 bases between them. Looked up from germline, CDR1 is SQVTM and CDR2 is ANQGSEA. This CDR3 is CSDDWIQTPRQGGTGELFF. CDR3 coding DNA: TGCAGCGATGATTGGATTCAGACCCCTCGTCAGGGAGGCACCGGGGAGCTGTTTTTT.

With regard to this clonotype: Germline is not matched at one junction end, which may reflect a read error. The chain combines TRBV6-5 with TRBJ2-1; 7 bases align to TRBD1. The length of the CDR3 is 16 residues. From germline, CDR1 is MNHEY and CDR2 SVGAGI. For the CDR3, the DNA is TGTGCTAGCAGTTACAATCATAGGACAGGCTACAATGAGCAGTTCTTC. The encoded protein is CASSYNHRTGYNEQFF.

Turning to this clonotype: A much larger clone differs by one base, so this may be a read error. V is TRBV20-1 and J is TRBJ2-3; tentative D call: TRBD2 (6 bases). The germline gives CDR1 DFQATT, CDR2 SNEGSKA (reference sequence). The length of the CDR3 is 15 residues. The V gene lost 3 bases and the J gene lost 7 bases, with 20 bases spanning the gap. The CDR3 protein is CSASDSGGIANTQYF. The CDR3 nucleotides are TGCAGTGCTAGCGATTCCGGGGGAATAGCGAATACGCAGTATTTT.

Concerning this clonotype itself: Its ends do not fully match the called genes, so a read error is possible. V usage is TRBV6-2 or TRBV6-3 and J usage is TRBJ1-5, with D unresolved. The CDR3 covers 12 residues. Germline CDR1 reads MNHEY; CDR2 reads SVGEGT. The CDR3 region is CASREGRQPQHF. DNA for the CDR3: TGTGCCAGCAGGGAGGGTCGTCAGCCCCAGCATTTC.

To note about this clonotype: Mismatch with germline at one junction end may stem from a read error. The CDR3 DNA is TGTACCAGCAGTTATAAGGGTGACCTCTATGGCTACACCTTC. Residues: CTSSYKGDLYGYTF. V is TRBV6-2 or TRBV6-3 and J is TRBJ1-2; no clear D. Germline values: CDR1 MNHEY, CDR2 SVGEGT. There are 14 residues in the CDR3.

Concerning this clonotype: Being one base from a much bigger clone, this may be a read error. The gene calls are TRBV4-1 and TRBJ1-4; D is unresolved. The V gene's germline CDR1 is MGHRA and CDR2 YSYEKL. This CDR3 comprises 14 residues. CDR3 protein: CASNQLSLNEKLFF. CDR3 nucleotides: TGCGCCAGCAACCAATTATCCTTGAATGAAAAACTGTTTTTT.

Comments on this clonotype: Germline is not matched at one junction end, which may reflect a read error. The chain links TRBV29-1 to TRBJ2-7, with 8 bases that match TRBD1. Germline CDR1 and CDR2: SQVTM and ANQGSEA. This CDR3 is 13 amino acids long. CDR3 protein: CSIRDRSSCEQYF. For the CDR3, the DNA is TGCAGCATCCGGGACAGGAGCTCCTGCGAGCAGTACTTC.

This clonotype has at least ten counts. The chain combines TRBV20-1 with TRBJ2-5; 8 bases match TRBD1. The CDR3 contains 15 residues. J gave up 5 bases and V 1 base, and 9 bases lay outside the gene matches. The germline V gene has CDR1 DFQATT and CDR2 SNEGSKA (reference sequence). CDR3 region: CSARVGAGGAETQYF. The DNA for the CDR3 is TGCAGTGCTAGAGTGGGGGCAGGGGGCGCCGAGACCCAGTACTTC.

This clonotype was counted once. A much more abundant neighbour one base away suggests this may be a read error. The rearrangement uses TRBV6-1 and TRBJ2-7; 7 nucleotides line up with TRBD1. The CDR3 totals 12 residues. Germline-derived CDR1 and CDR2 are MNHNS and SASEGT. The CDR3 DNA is TGTACCAGCTCTAACAGGGGATACGAGCAGTACTTC. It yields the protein CTSSNRGYEQYF.

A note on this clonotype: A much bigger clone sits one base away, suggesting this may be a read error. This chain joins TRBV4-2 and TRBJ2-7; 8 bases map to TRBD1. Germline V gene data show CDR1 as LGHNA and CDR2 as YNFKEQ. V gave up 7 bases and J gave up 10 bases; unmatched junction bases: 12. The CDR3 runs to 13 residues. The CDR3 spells CASMSTGGLEQYF. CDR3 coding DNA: TGTGCCAGCATGTCAACAGGGGGTTTAGAACAGTACTTC.

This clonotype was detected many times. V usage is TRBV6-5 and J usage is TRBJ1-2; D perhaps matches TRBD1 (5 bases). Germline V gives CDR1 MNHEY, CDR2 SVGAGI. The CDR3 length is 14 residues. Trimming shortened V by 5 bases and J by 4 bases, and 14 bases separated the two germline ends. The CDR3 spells CASSQTGGGYGYTF. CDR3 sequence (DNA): TGTGCCAGCAGTCAAACCGGGGGGGGCTATGGCTACACCTTC.

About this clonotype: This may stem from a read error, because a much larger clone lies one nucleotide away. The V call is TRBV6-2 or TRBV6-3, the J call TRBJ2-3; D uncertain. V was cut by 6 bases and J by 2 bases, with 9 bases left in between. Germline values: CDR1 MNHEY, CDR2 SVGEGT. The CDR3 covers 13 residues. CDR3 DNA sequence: TGTGCCAGCAGGGTAATGGACACAGATACGCAGTATTTT. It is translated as CASRVMDTDTQYF.

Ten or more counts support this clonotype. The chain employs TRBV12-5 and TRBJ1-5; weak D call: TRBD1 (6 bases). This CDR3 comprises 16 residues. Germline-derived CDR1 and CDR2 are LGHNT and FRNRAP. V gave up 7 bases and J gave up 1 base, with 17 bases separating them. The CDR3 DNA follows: TGTGCTAGTGTCCTAGCGACAGGTCGGAGCAATCAGCCCCAGCATTTT. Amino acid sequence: CASVLATGRSNQPQHF.

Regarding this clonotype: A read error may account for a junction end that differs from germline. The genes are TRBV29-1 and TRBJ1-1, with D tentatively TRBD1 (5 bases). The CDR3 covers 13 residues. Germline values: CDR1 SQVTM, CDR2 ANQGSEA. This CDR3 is CSVGAAVDTEAFF. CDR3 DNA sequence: TGCAGCGTTGGTGCAGCGGTGGACACTGAAGCATTCTTT.

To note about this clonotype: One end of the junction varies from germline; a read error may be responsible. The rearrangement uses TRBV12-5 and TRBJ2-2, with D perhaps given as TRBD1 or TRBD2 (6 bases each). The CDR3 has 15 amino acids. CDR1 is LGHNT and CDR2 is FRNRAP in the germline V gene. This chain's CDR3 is CASGPTGANTRELFF. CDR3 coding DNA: TGTGCTAGTGGTCCCACGGGGGCCAACACCAGGGAGCTGTTTTTT. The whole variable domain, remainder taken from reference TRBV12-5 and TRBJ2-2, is DARVTQTPRHKVTEMGQEVTMRCQPILGHNTVFWYRQTMMQGLELLAYFRNRAPLDDSGMPKDRFSAEMPDATLATLKIQPSEPRDSAVYFCASGPTGANTRELFFGEGSRLTVL.

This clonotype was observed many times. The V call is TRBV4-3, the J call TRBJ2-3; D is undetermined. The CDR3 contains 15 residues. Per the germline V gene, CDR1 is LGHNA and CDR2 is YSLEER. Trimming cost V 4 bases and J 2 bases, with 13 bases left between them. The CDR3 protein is CASSPAGFVTDTQYF. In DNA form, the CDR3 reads TGCGCCAGCAGCCCCGCCGGTTTTGTCACAGATACGCAGTATTTT.